This T cell receptor beta chain was sequenced during a study of early T cells in non-severe SARS-CoV-2 infection. As for the study in general: Unsorted whole-blood RNA was sequenced in bulk, leaving chains unpaired. Study conclusions and caveats: Matching results from VDJdb favored anti-spike CD8 responses, leaving private and CD4 specificities undetected.

Many counts were recorded for this clonotype. Its cognate antigen is unknown. As part of library construction, unique molecular identifiers were attached to individual cDNA molecules. TCRdb ran MiXCR on the 5' RACE reads and lists one entry per CDR3 protein. The sample shows roughly 20,000 distinct CDR3 sequences, 4% to 5.5% of them seen only once. Trimming removed 8 bases at V and 3 bases at J, with 8 bases between. The CDR3 is made up of 11 amino acids. CDR1 is SEHNR and CDR2 is FQNEAQ in the germline V gene (reference sequence). The receptor was isolated from an adult who was a healthcare worker with PCR-confirmed SARS-CoV-2 infection or an uninfected control (not recorded which). The chain recombines TRBV7-9 with TRBJ2-7, with D hard to call. Sequencing was carried out using whole blood. CDR3 residues: CASVRDYEQYF. CDR3 sequence (DNA): TGTGCCAGCGTTAGGGACTACGAGCAGTACTTC.